This TCR beta chain stems from a study of beta chain features in type 1 diabetes. Across the study: Over all samples combined, over 85,000,000 sorted cells were examined.

The CDR3 totals 13 residues. The germline V and J ends were trimmed by 6 bases and 0 bases, with 11 bases remaining between them. Germline values: CDR1 SQVTM, CDR2 ANQGSEA. The authors reverse transcribed all of the isolated RNA, so sequencing captured expressed TCRB transcripts. TCRdb keeps only in-frame clones here, not all; method: immunoSEQ multiplex PCR. The sample contains about 410,000 clones, over 11% of which appear only once. Study results and caveats: HLA influence on TCRB rearrangement stayed unresolved here. Junctions at VDJ sites from type 1 diabetes patients had fewer insertions and more deletions. Relative to healthy donors, patients appeared to have naive, central memory and Treg TCRB repertoires that were more similar.

As regards this clone: Its antigen is undetermined.

This clonotype was obtained from a man aged 30 to 39 in good health. The rearrangement joins TRBV29-1 to TRBJ1-1; D remains unclear. The sequenced sample was naive CD4+ T cells from blood. The CDR3 region has the DNA TGCAGCGTGAGATTCGTCCTGAACACTGAAGCTTTCTTT. Its protein product is CSVRFVLNTEAFF.